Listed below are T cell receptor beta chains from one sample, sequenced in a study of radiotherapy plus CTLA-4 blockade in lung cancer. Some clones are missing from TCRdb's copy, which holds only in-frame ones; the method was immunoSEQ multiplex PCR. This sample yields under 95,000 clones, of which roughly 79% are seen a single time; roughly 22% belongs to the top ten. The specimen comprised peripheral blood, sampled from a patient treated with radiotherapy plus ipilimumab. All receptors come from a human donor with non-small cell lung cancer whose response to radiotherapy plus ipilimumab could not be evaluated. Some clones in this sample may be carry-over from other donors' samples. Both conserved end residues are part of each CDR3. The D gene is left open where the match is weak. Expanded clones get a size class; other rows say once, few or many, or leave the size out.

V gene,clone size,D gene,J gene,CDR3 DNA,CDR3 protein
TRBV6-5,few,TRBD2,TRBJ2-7,TGTGCCACTCGGACTAGCGGGGATAGCTCCTACGAGCAGTACTTC,CATRTSGDSSYEQYF
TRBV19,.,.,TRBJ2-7,TGTGCCAGTACCCCCAGCGGGCTGGGCGAGCAGTACTTC,CASTPSGLGEQYF
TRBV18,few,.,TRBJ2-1,TGTGCCAGCTCACCTTCTTCGCTACGCAATGAGCAGTTCTTC,CASSPSSLRNEQFF
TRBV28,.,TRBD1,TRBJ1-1,TGTGCCAGCAGTTTACGGACAGGGGGCGTTGAAGCTTTCTTT,CASSLRTGGVEAFF
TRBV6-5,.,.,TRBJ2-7,TGTGCCAGCAGTTCCGCCAGGGGAAGGTCCGAGCAGTACTTC,CASSSARGRSEQYF
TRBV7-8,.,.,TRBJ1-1,TGTGCCAGCAGCTTAGTGACAGGGAACACTGAAGCTTTCTTT,CASSLVTGNTEAFF
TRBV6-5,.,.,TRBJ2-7,TGTGCCAGCAGTCCGGGGGTCCACGAGCAGTACTTC,CASSPGVHEQYF
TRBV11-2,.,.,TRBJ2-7,TGTGCCAGCAGCTTAGTAGACTACGAGCAGTACTTC,CASSLVDYEQYF
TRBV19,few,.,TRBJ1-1,TGTGCCAGTAGTATTGGCCAGAGAGGGACTGAAGCTTTCTTT,CASSIGQRGTEAFF
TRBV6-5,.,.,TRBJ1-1,TGTGCCAGCATAGCGGGGGCCACTGAAGCTTTCTTT,CASIAGATEAFF
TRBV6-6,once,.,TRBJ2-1,TGTGCCAGCAGTTCTGCGGGCCTAGCTTATGAGCAGTTCTTC,CASSSAGLAYEQFF
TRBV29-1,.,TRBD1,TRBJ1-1,TGCAGCGTCCGGACAGGAGAGATGAACACTGAAGCTTTCTTT,CSVRTGEMNTEAFF
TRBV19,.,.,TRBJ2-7,TGTGCCAGTAGTATGGGTCCGTGGGGCAGCTCCTACGAGCAGTACTTC,CASSMGPWGSSYEQYF
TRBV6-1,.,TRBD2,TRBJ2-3,TGTGCCAGCAGAGCGGGGGGTAGCACAGATACGCAGTATTTT,CASRAGGSTDTQYF
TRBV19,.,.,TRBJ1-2,TGTGCCAGTAGTATCAGTCGTTATACAGGGAACTATGGCTACACCTTC,CASSISRYTGNYGYTF
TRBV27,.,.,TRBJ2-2,TGTGCCAGCAGTTTATCGGGAATCCAGGGCCTGACCGGGGAGCTGTTTTTT,CASSLSGIQGLTGELFF
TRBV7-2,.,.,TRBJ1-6,TGTGCCAGCAGCTCCTCAGCCTATAATTCACCCCTCCACTTT,CASSSSAYNSPLHF
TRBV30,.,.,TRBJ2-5,TGTGCCTGGAGAGCAGGGGCAGAGACCCAGTACTTC,CAWRAGAETQYF
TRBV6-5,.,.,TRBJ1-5,TGTGCCAGCGGGCGCCTCAATCAGCCCCAGCATTTT,CASGRLNQPQHF
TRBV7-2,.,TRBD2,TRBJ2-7,TGTGCCAGCAGCTTTGGGGGGGGTAGCTCCTACGAGCAGTACTTC,CASSFGGGSSYEQYF
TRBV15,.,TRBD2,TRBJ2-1,TGTGCCACCAGAAGCGGCGGGGGGGCCGATGAGCAGTTCTTC,CATRSGGGADEQFF
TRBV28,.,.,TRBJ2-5,TGTGCCAGCAGTTTTGGGGGGGCCCTCGGGGAGACCCAGTACTTC,CASSFGGALGETQYF
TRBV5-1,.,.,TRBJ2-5,TGCGCCAGCAGCTTGGCGGACAGTGAAGAGACCCAGTACTTC,CASSLADSEETQYF
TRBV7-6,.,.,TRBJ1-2,TGTGCCAGCAGCCGTAGTTCATCGACAGCCCCCCAGGATGGCTACACCTTC,CASSRSSSTAPQDGYTF
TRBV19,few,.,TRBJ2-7,TGTGCCAGTACCCCCGGGAGAGGGCCCTACGAGCAGTACTTC,CASTPGRGPYEQYF
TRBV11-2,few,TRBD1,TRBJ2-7,TGTGCCAGCAGCTTTGCAGGGACAGCTTACGAGCAGTACTTC,CASSFAGTAYEQYF
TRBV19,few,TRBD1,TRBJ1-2,TGTGCCAGTACCCGGGACAGGGGGAGGAACTATGGCTACACCTTC,CASTRDRGRNYGYTF
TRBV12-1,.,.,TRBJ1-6,.,CASSFAQGNSPLHF
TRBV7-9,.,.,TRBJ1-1,TGTGCCAGCAGCCCCCTGAGTACTGAAGCTTTCTTT,CASSPLSTEAFF
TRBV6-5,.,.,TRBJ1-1,TGTGCCAGCAGTTACCCAGGGCAGGTAGGAGCTTTCTTT,CASSYPGQVGAFF
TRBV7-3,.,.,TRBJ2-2,TGTGCCAGCAGCTCCGAACCACAGGGAGCCTTAAGAACCGGGGAGCTGTTTTTT,CASSSEPQGALRTGELFF
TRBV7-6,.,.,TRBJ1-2,TGTGCCAGCAGCCAGAAGATGAACTATGGCTACACCTTC,CASSQKMNYGYTF
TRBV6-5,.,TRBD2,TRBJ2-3,TGTGCCAGCAGTCGGCTAGCGGAAACAGATACGCAGTATTTT,CASSRLAETDTQYF
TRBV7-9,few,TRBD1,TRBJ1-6,TGTGCCAGCAGCGCACAGGGGGTCCGTAATTCACCCCTCCACTTT,CASSAQGVRNSPLHF
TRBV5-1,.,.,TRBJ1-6,TGCGCCAGCAGACCTGGACAAACGGGTTTAAGCTCCTATAATTCACCCCTCCACTTT,CASRPGQTGLSSYNSPLHF
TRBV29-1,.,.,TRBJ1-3,TGCAGCGTTCGTTACGGGACAAGCTCTGGAAACACCATATATTTT,CSVRYGTSSGNTIYF